One and the same sample provided the 24 T cell receptor beta chains below, sequenced in a study of blood T cell repertoires in COVID-19. Sequencing used immunoSEQ multiplex PCR; TCRdb keeps in-frame clones, though not all of them. This sample has tens of thousands of clones; around 90% occur once, and the top ten carry approximately 14%. The sample was peripheral blood. The source of these receptors is a human donor with active COVID-19. The donor label of this sample is uncertain.

The rearrangement uses TRBV4-1 and TRBJ2-2, with 10 bases matching TRBD1. Trimming took 2 bases from V and 3 from J; bases not matched to a gene: 6. Germline CDR1 is MGHRA and CDR2 is YSYEKL. CDR3 size: 17 residues. The CDR3, as DNA: TGCGCCAGCAGCCAACGTAGAGGGACAGGGGACACCGGGGAGCTGTTTTTT. This codes for CASSQRRGTGDTGELFF.

This rearrangement joins TRBV24-1 to TRBJ2-3; a weak D match, TRBD1 (6 bases). V dropped 2 bases and J dropped 3 bases, with 20 bases sitting between them. CDR1 KGHDR and CDR2 SFDVKD come from the germline V gene. There are 18 residues in the CDR3. CDR3 bases: TGTGCCACCAGTGATTCGGCGTCCAGGGGAACCGGGACAGATACGCAGTATTTT. This gives the protein CATSDSASRGTGTDTQYF.

The rearrangement links TRBV10-1 to TRBJ2-1; D might be TRBD2 (5 bases). The CDR3 extends over 15 amino acids. Germline lookup yields CDR1 WNHNN and CDR2 SYGVQD (reference sequence). V shed 2 bases and J shed 2 bases, with 10 bases lying between them. In DNA, the CDR3 is TGCGCCAGCAGTGAGGAGGGCCCCCCCTACAATGAGCAGTTCTTC. It is translated as CASSEEGPPYNEQFF.

V usage is TRBV25-1 and J usage is TRBJ1-4; no reliable D call. The CDR3 loop spans 15 amino acids. Germline V lookup: CDR1 MGHDK, CDR2 SYGVNS. Trimming took off 3 bases at V and 0 bases at J, with 8 bases between the two ends. The CDR3 DNA reads TGTGCCAGCAGTGAGACTGCAGCAACTAATGAAAAACTGTTTTTT. Translated, it gives CASSETAATNEKLFF.

V gene TRBV6-6 combines with J gene TRBJ2-1; no reliable D call. CDR3 length equals 16 residues. V lost 2 bases, J lost 7 bases, and 18 bases lay in between. Germline V gives CDR1 MNHNY, CDR2 SVGAGI (reference sequence). The CDR3 spells CASSYPLAPARNEQFF. CDR3 DNA sequence: TGTGCCAGCAGTTACCCCTTAGCTCCTGCCCGGAATGAGCAGTTCTTC.

The chain recombines TRBV27 with TRBJ1-2, with 8 bases matching TRBD1. V gave up 4 bases and J gave up 3 bases; unmatched junction bases: 4. Per germline, CDR1 MNHEY and CDR2 SMNVEV (reference sequence). This CDR3 has 14 residues. The CDR3 coding sequence is TGTGCCAGCAGTTCCGACAGGGGATACTATGGCTACACCTTC. Protein product: CASSSDRGYYGYTF.

The V call is TRBV27, the J call TRBJ2-5; D is possibly TRBD1 (6 bases). V shed 5 bases and J shed 6 bases, with 25 bases lying between them. The germline V gene encodes CDR1 MNHEY and CDR2 SMNVEV (reference sequence). The CDR3 has 17 residues. This CDR3 reads CASSPGNVGSGAKTQYF. DNA of the CDR3: TGTGCCAGCAGTCCCGGAAACGTGGGTTCAGGGGCAAAGACCCAGTACTTC.

This rearrangement joins TRBV6-2 or TRBV6-3 to TRBJ2-7; D is perhaps TRBD1 (6 bases). The CDR3 totals 14 residues. Per the germline V gene, CDR1 is MNHEY and CDR2 is SVGEGT. V lost 2 bases and J 4 bases, leaving 12 bases between the germline ends. The CDR3 DNA follows: TGTGCCAGCAGTTACACCAGGGGCACGTACGAGCAGTACGTC. This translates into CASSYTRGTYEQYV.

The chain joins TRBV30 to TRBJ2-2; tentatively, D is TRBD1 (5 bases). CDR1 is GTSNPN and CDR2 is SVGIG in the germline V gene (reference sequence). This CDR3 has 14 amino acids. Trimming took 4 bases from V and 7 from J, leaving 16 bases between them. Written as DNA, the CDR3 is TGTGCCTGGACCCTGGGGCAGTGGGACGGGGAGCTGTTTTTT. It yields the protein CAWTLGQWDGELFF.

The sample holds one count of this clone. The V call is TRBV7-8, the J call TRBJ2-7; the match to TRBD1 covers 10 bases. Germline values: CDR1 SGHVS, CDR2 FQNEAQ. This CDR3 is built from 15 residues. The ends lost 5 bases at V and 4 bases at J; junction bases unmatched: 8. This CDR3 is CASSPETGGRYEQYF. In DNA, the CDR3 is TGTGCCAGCAGCCCGGAGACAGGGGGCCGGTACGAGCAGTACTTC.

V and J are TRBV6-5 and TRBJ2-7; TRBD2 matches 7 bases. Germline loops: CDR1 MNHEY, CDR2 SVGAGI. The V segment lost 6 bases and the J segment 5 bases; nucleotides outside the gene matches: 10. The CDR3 loop spans 14 amino acids. This CDR3 is CASSWTSPPDEQYF. CDR3 bases: TGTGCCAGCAGCTGGACTAGTCCTCCAGACGAGCAGTACTTC.

This clone was observed a handful of times. This chain uses TRBV7-9 with TRBJ1-5; a weak D match, TRBD1 (6 bases). This CDR3 has 15 amino acids. The germline gives CDR1 SEHNR, CDR2 FQNEAQ (reference sequence). The V gene lost 5 bases and the J gene lost 3 bases, with 14 bases spanning the gap. Written as DNA, the CDR3 is TGTGCCAGCAGCCCAGGCGGACAGCCCAATCAGCCCCAGCATTTT. This translates into CASSPGGQPNQPQHF. The full variable domain, its missing parts supplied by reference TRBV7-9 and TRBJ1-5, is DTGVSQNPRHKITKRGQNVTFRCDPISEHNRLYWYRQTLGQGPEFLTYFQNEAQLEKSRLLSDRFSAERPKGSFSTLEIQRTEQGDSAMYLCASSPGGQPNQPQHFGDGTRLSIL.

The CDR3 sequence: CASRLAGANEQFF. The CDR3 nucleotides read TGTGCCAGTAGACTAGCGGGAGCTAATGAGCAGTTCTTC. The chain recombines TRBV21-1 with TRBJ2-1; TRBD2, the D gene given by the table, was not confirmed from the DNA. TRBV21-1 is tagged as a pseudogene. The CDR3 has 13 residues.

V and J are TRBV15 and TRBJ2-7, with D perhaps TRBD1 (5 bases). Germline V gives CDR1 LNHNV, CDR2 YYDKDF (reference sequence). The CDR3 is 15 residues long. Trimming stripped 5 bases from V and 2 bases from J, with 16 bases between. The CDR3 here is CATSWSTQDPYEQYF. DNA of the CDR3: TGTGCCACCAGCTGGAGTACACAGGACCCCTACGAGCAGTACTTC.

The chain recombines TRBV4-1 with TRBJ2-1; 8 nucleotides match TRBD2. CDR1 is MGHRA and CDR2 is YSYEKL in the germline V gene. This CDR3 is built from 16 residues. Unmatched junction bases numbered 11, after V lost 1 base and J lost 9 bases. The CDR3 is CASSQVAGGVEGEQFF. The DNA for the CDR3 is TGCGCCAGCAGCCAAGTGGCGGGAGGTGTGGAGGGTGAGCAGTTCTTC.

The chain carries TRBV11-2 and TRBJ2-7, with TRBD2 matching over 9 bases. V dropped 0 bases and J dropped 4; count of bases not matched to a gene: 4. The germline gives CDR1 SGHAT, CDR2 FQNNGV. CDR3 length equals 15 residues. CDR3: CASSLELAGRYEQYV. CDR3 in DNA: TGTGCCAGCAGCTTAGAACTAGCGGGCCGATACGAGCAGTACGTC.

This rearrangement joins TRBV27 to TRBJ1-5; TRBD1 aligns across 9 bases. The CDR3 is made up of 13 amino acids. Germline trimming cut 6 bases from V and 5 bases from J; bases unmatched to any gene: 2. The germline V gene encodes CDR1 MNHEY and CDR2 SMNVEV (reference sequence). The CDR3 DNA reads TGTGCCAGCAGCTGGACAGGGGATCAGCCCCAGCATTTT. Amino acid sequence: CASSWTGDQPQHF.

For the CDR3, the DNA is TGTGCCAGCAGCACCCGGACAGTTTATAATTCACCCCTCCACTTT. This gives the protein CASSTRTVYNSPLHF. This chain connects TRBV11-2 to TRBJ1-6, with a possible D match to TRBD1 (6 bases). CDR1 is SGHAT and CDR2 is FQNNGV in the germline V gene. The CDR3 contains 15 residues. The ends were cut back, 5 bases at V and 4 bases at J, with 12 bases in the middle.

The rearrangement links TRBV11-3 to TRBJ2-1; TRBD2 aligns across 8 bases. The junction had 4 bases not matched to a gene; V was cut back by 6 bases and J by 9 bases. CDR3 length equals 12 residues. Germline values: CDR1 SGHNT, CDR2 YENEEA. CDR3 in amino acids: CASRGLGGEQFF. The CDR3 nucleotides are TGTGCCAGCAGGGGACTAGGGGGTGAGCAGTTCTTC. Complete variable domain (other parts from reference TRBV11-3 and TRBJ2-1): EAGVVQSPRYKIIEKKQPVAFWCNPISGHNTLYWYLQNLGQGPELLIRYENEEAVDDSQLPKDRFSAERLKGVDSTLKIQPAELGDSAVYLCASRGLGGEQFFGPGTRLTVL.

This chain links TRBV6-6 with TRBJ1-1; D remains ambiguous. Trimming took off 7 bases at V and 7 bases at J, with 19 bases between the two ends. This CDR3 contains 14 residues. From germline, CDR1 is MNHNY and CDR2 SVGAGI (reference sequence). The CDR3 DNA is TGTGCCAGCATCCCCCCCAGACAACGTTTTGAAGCTTTCTTT. This sequence encodes CASIPPRQRFEAFF.

As to this clone: At one end, the junction sequence differs from germline, possibly due to a read error. This chain joins TRBV19 and TRBJ1-2; D is possibly TRBD1 (5 bases). The length of the CDR3 is 15 residues. Germline V CDR1 and CDR2: LNHDA, SQIVND (reference sequence). CDR3: CASSIGGSSKYGYTF. The CDR3 DNA sequence: TGTGCCAGTAGTATAGGGGGCAGCTCTAAGTATGGCTACACCTTC.

The chain uses TRBV6-1 and TRBJ2-7; D unclear. Looked up from germline, CDR1 is MNHNS and CDR2 is SASEGT. Trimming left V 2 bases short and J 5 bases short, with 7 bases between. The CDR3 has 12 residues. The CDR3: CASSELRHEQYF. In nucleotides, the CDR3 is TGTGCCAGCAGTGAATTGCGCCACGAGCAGTACTTC.

This clone was seen more than once but under ten times. The rearrangement uses TRBV2 and TRBJ1-5, with D perhaps matching TRBD1 (5 bases). Germline-derived CDR1 and CDR2 are SNHLY and FYNNEI. This CDR3 spans 13 amino acids. V shed 3 bases and J shed 11 bases, with 14 bases lying between them. This CDR3 reads CASSDGREGAQHF. In DNA form, the CDR3 reads TGTGCCAGCAGTGATGGCAGGGAAGGGGCCCAGCATTTT.

This clone has only one observation. The rearrangement links TRBV6-5 to TRBJ2-1, with 9 bases aligning to TRBD1. From germline, CDR1 is MNHEY and CDR2 SVGAGI. The CDR3 loop spans 13 amino acids. With 5 bases clipped from V and 6 bases from J, the junction kept 2 bases outside the gene matches. The CDR3 nucleotides are TGTGCCAGCAGTAGGACAGGGGTCAATGAGCAGTTCTTC. Encoded protein: CASSRTGVNEQFF.